These 27 T cell receptor beta chains originate from one sample sequenced in a study of spatial heterogeneity in lung cancer. Their antigens are not known. Described time point: sample taken at primary tumor resection. Study-wide results and limits: Tumor mutation counts were tracked by expanded intratumoral alpha and beta TCR counts.

TCRdb processed the 5' RACE reads anew with MiXCR; each CDR3 protein has one entry. The sample has a few thousand distinct CDR3 sequences; 6.5% to 9.5% are singletons. Sample: lung tumor tissue, taken at surgery. The origin of the receptors is a male donor with early-stage non-small cell lung cancer.

In its sample, this clonotype is medium-sized (0.01 to 0.1%). J is TRBJ2-1 and V is TRBV5-1; a possible D gene is TRBD2 (5 bases). Germline loops: CDR1 SGHRS, CDR2 YFSETQ. V was pared by 5 bases and J by 0 bases, with 18 bases between. The CDR3 extends over 17 amino acids. The CDR3 DNA follows: TGCGCCAGCAGTAAGTCCGGGATCCCGAGCTCCTACAATGAGCAGTTCTTC. This codes for CASSKSGIPSSYNEQFF.

This clonotype was counted between two and nine times. The rearrangement uses TRBV12-3 or TRBV12-4 and TRBJ2-2, with TRBD2 matching 10 bases. V gave up 5 bases and J gave up 5 bases; unmatched junction bases: 8. CDR3 length: 16 residues. CDR3 in DNA: TGTGCCAGCAGTCTCCGACTAGCGGGTCAGACCGGGGAGCTGTTTTTT. It specifies CASSLRLAGQTGELFF.

The gene calls are TRBV11-2 and TRBJ2-5; 7 bases align to TRBD2. CDR3 length: 18 residues. CDR1 is SGHAT and CDR2 is FQNNGV in the germline V gene. Germline trimming cut 0 bases from V and 1 base from J; bases unmatched to any gene: 11. The CDR3 sequence: CASSLEFGGGRIQETQYF. The DNA for the CDR3 is TGTGCCAGCAGCTTAGAGTTTGGGGGGGGTCGAATCCAAGAGACCCAGTACTTC.

By share, this clonotype counts as large. As DNA, the CDR3 is TGTGCCAGCAGCCAAGGACTAGCGGGAGAAATTGAGCAGTTCTTC. Amino acids: CASSQGLAGEIEQFF. This rearrangement joins TRBV4-2 to TRBJ2-1; TRBD2 agrees at 12 bases. Per the germline V gene, CDR1 is LGHNA and CDR2 is YNFKEQ. The CDR3 totals 15 residues. J lost 9 bases, V lost 1 base, and 4 bases had no gene match.

Within the sample, this clonotype is medium-sized. The rearrangement uses TRBV9 and TRBJ2-2; 13 bases line up with TRBD2. V trimming: 4 bases; J trimming: 4 bases; junction bases outside the gene matches: 7. This CDR3 has 17 residues. CDR1 SGDLS and CDR2 YYNGEE come from the germline V gene. The CDR3 nucleotides are TGTGCCAGCAGCCGCACTAGCGGGAGGGCGATCACCGGGGAGCTGTTTTTT. Translated, it gives CASSRTSGRAITGELFF.

In its sample, this clonotype ranks as medium-sized. This chain links TRBV6-5 with TRBJ1-6; the D is unclear. The CDR3 extends over 13 amino acids. Trimming removed 2 bases from V and 10 bases from J, with 9 bases in between. The germline CDR1 and CDR2 sequences are MNHEY and SVGAGI. CDR3 DNA: TGTGCCAGCAGTTACGAAGCCGGCTCACCCCTCCACTTT. Its protein is CASSYEAGSPLHF.

The chain links TRBV20-1 to TRBJ2-5, with 7 bases matching TRBD1. Germline CDR1 and CDR2: DFQATT and SNEGSKA (reference sequence). V lost 6 bases, J lost 5 bases, and 9 bases stayed unmatched. The CDR3 has 13 amino acids. The CDR3 loop reads CSARQTGSETQYF. The CDR3 DNA reads TGCAGTGCCAGACAGACAGGGTCGGAGACCCAGTACTTC.

Comments on this clonotype: Germline and junction disagree at one end, which may indicate a read error. The chain has TRBV19 and TRBJ1-5; 9 positions match TRBD1. CDR3 length: 14 amino acids. Germline values: CDR1 LNHDA, CDR2 SQIVND (reference sequence). CDR3 amino acids: CAGSPGQGRQPQHF. Here the CDR3 DNA reads TGTGCCGGTAGCCCAGGACAGGGGCGACAGCCCCAGCATTTT.

Judged by abundance, this clonotype is medium-sized. This rearrangement joins TRBV27 to TRBJ2-2; D possibly uses TRBD1 or TRBD2 (5 bases each). The CDR3 contains 11 residues. The germline V gene encodes CDR1 MNHEY and CDR2 SMNVEV (reference sequence). V was pared by 7 bases and J by 7 bases, with 7 bases between. CDR3 in amino acids: CASKRGGELFF. The CDR3 DNA follows: TGTGCCAGCAAGAGGGGCGGGGAGCTGTTTTTT.

This clonotype is medium-sized by share. This chain joins TRBV12-3 or TRBV12-4 and TRBJ1-5; 7 bases align to TRBD1. The CDR3 sequence is 14 residues long. After removal of 7 bases from V and 4 bases from J, the junction contained 7 bases not matched to a gene. The DNA for the CDR3 is TGTGCCAGCAAGAAGGGGGCGCGAAATCAGCCCCAGCATTTT. Its protein product is CASKKGARNQPQHF.

This clonotype is medium-sized by share. The CDR3 reads CASSRGTGLGYEQYF. The CDR3 DNA sequence: TGTGCCAGCAGCCGAGGAACGGGGCTAGGGTACGAGCAGTACTTC. The chain employs TRBV7-2 and TRBJ2-7, with D perhaps being TRBD1 or TRBD2 (5 bases each). The CDR3 is 15 amino acids. Trimming took off 5 bases at V and 4 bases at J, with 18 bases between the two ends. Per the germline V gene, CDR1 is SGHTA and CDR2 is FQGNSA.

The chain uses TRBV4-3 and TRBJ2-1; possibly TRBD2 for D (6 bases). Germline-derived CDR1 and CDR2 are LGHNA and YSLEER. V was clipped by 0 bases and J by 5 bases, with 20 bases between them. This CDR3 comprises 18 residues. CDR3 sequence reads: CASSQDPPASAGNNEQFF. In DNA, the CDR3 is TGCGCCAGCAGCCAAGATCCCCCCGCATCGGCGGGAAACAATGAGCAGTTCTTC.

This clonotype is termed medium-sized. CDR3 loop: CASSEVGADQYF. The DNA of the CDR3 is TGTGCCAGCAGTGAGGTGGGGGCAGACCAGTACTTC. This chain links TRBV6-1 with TRBJ2-7; a weak D match, TRBD1 (6 bases). Between the trimmed V and J ends, which lost 3 bases and 10 bases, there was a span of 13 bases. The CDR3 consists of 12 residues. Germline lookup yields CDR1 MNHNS and CDR2 SASEGT.

In its sample, this clonotype is medium-sized. This chain joins TRBV6-1 and TRBJ2-7, with D possibly being TRBD2 (6 bases). CDR1 and CDR2 from the germline V gene are MNHNS and SASEGT. V shed 3 bases and J shed 7 bases, with 16 bases lying between them. The CDR3 sequence is 14 residues long. Here the CDR3 reads CASSETRTGGEQYF. The DNA of the CDR3 is TGTGCCAGCAGTGAGACAAGGACCGGGGGTGAGCAGTACTTC.

In this sample, this clonotype turned up a few times. The J gene is TRBJ2-7, the V gene TRBV7-2, with 10 bases identical to TRBD2. CDR3 length: 13 amino acids. J gave up 5 bases and V 8 bases, and 6 bases lay outside the gene matches. From germline, CDR1 is SGHTA and CDR2 FQGNSA. The CDR3 bases are TGTGCCAGCGGGCTAGCGGGAGCCCACGAGCAGTACTTC. It is translated as CASGLAGAHEQYF.

The chain employs TRBV20-1 and TRBJ2-3; 9 positions agree with TRBD2. The germline gives CDR1 DFQATT, CDR2 SNEGSKA (reference sequence). The CDR3 has 15 amino acids. The trim removed 5 bases at V and 1 base at J, leaving 7 bases unmatched. The CDR3 DNA reads TGCAGTGCTGGGCGGCGGGAGGGCGGCACAGATACGCAGTATTTT. Its protein is CSAGRREGGTDTQYF.

The V and J genes are TRBV5-1 and TRBJ2-2, with 7 bases that match TRBD1. The V segment lost 3 bases and the J segment 0 bases; nucleotides outside the gene matches: 11. Germline V CDR1 and CDR2: SGHRS, YFSETQ. CDR3 length: 18 residues. The DNA for the CDR3 is TGCGCCAGCAGCTGGGCCCCGGGACAGCCTACGAACACCGGGGAGCTGTTTTTT. This codes for CASSWAPGQPTNTGELFF.

The chain employs TRBV5-5 and TRBJ2-1, with 8 bases identical to TRBD1. The CDR3 contains 13 residues. The ends lost 4 bases at V and 7 bases at J; junction bases unmatched: 4. CDR1 is SGHKS and CDR2 is YYEKEE in the germline V gene (reference sequence). The CDR3 bases are TGTGCCAGCAGCCGACAGGGGAGAAATGAGCAGTTCTTC. Translation gives CASSRQGRNEQFF.

By share, this clonotype ranks as medium-sized. The rearrangement links TRBV28 to TRBJ2-7; maybe TRBD2 (5 bases). The CDR3 contains 16 residues. Germline-derived CDR1 and CDR2 are MDHEN and SYDVKM. V lost 1 base and J lost 2, with 15 bases in between. Here the CDR3 reads CASSLLTIGKTYEQYF. CDR3 in DNA: TGTGCCAGCAGTTTATTAACCATCGGGAAAACCTACGAGCAGTACTTC.

This clonotype appeared many times. The chain joins TRBV18 to TRBJ2-1, with a weak D call TRBD2 (5 bases). Per germline, CDR1 KGHSH and CDR2 LQKENI. The CDR3 totals 14 residues. Deletions cut 10 bases from V and 7 bases from J, with 20 bases between. CDR3 bases: TGTGCCACTACACCCCCCGCAGGAGGAAATGAGCAGTTCTTC. This sequence encodes CATTPPAGGNEQFF.

By share of the sample, this clonotype is medium-sized (0.01 to 0.1%). This rearrangement joins TRBV7-8 to TRBJ1-2; D possibly corresponds to TRBD1 (5 bases). V gave up 6 bases and J gave up 7 bases, with 18 bases separating them. The CDR3 has 14 residues. Germline V gene sequence: CDR1 SGHVS, CDR2 FQNEAQ. The CDR3: CASRGDSPKGGYTF. CDR3 bases: TGTGCCAGCAGGGGGGATTCTCCCAAAGGTGGCTACACCTTC.

By its share, this clonotype is medium-sized (0.01 to 0.1%). V usage is TRBV12-3 or TRBV12-4 and J usage is TRBJ2-7; 11 positions match TRBD1. V lost 6 bases, J lost 7 bases, and 8 bases stayed unmatched. The CDR3 spans 14 residues. CDR3 sequence: CASRQGQGAREQYF. CDR3 DNA sequence: TGTGCCAGCAGACAAGGACAGGGGGCGCGAGAGCAGTACTTC.

Within the sample, this clonotype is medium-sized. V is TRBV19 and J is TRBJ2-3; 7 bases match TRBD2. The CDR3 sequence is 14 residues long. The V and J ends lost 8 bases and 3 bases, in that order; junction bases with no gene match: 8. Germline CDR1 is LNHDA and CDR2 is SQIVND (reference sequence). The CDR3: CASGSGSATDTQYF. The CDR3 nucleotides read TGTGCCAGTGGTAGCGGGTCTGCAACAGATACGCAGTATTTT.

By sample share, this clonotype is medium-sized (0.01 to 0.1%). This chain joins TRBV15 and TRBJ2-6; possibly TRBD1 for D (5 bases). V was clipped by 1 base and J by 4 bases, with 14 bases between them. Germline values: CDR1 LNHNV, CDR2 YYDKDF (reference sequence). The CDR3 contains 17 residues. The CDR3 reads CATSRVTSGAGANVLTF. CDR3 nucleotides: TGTGCCACCAGCAGAGTCACGTCTGGGGCCGGGGCCAACGTCCTGACTTTC.

This clonotype came up many times. This chain links TRBV28 with TRBJ1-1, with D possibly matching TRBD1 (5 bases). Per germline, CDR1 MDHEN and CDR2 SYDVKM. This CDR3 spans 15 amino acids. V was trimmed by 6 bases and J by 1 base, leaving 15 bases between them. The CDR3 loop is CASSPRGAGNTEAFF. Here the CDR3 DNA reads TGTGCCAGCAGCCCCCGTGGGGCGGGGAACACTGAAGCTTTCTTT.

The rearrangement links TRBV4-1 to TRBJ2-7; 10 bases are shared with TRBD2. CDR1 MGHRA and CDR2 YSYEKL come from the germline V gene. The CDR3 has 13 residues. V lost 4 bases, J lost 4 bases, and 1 base stayed unmatched. CDR3 coding DNA: TGCGCCAGCAGCCCGGGACTAGCGTACGAGCAGTACTTC. The encoded protein is CASSPGLAYEQYF.

The chain recombines TRBV9 with TRBJ1-2; no clear D. Trimming pared 1 base from V and 6 bases from J, leaving 13 bases between. CDR1 is SGDLS and CDR2 is YYNGEE in the germline V gene. This CDR3 is 14 amino acids long. The DNA of the CDR3 is TGTGCCAGCAGCGTATGGAACACAAACCATGGCTACACCTTC. It specifies CASSVWNTNHGYTF.